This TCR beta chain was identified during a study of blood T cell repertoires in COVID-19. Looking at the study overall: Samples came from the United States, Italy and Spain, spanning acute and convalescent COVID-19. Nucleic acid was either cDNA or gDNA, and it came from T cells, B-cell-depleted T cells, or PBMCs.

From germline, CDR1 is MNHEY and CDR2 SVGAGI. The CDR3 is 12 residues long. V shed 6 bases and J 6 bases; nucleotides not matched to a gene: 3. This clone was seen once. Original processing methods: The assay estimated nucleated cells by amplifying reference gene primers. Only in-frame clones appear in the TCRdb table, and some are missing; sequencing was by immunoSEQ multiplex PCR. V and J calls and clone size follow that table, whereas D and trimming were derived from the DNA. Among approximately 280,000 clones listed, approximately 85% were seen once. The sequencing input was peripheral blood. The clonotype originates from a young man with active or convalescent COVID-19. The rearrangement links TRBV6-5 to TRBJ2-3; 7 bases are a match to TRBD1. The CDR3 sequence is CASSQGVDTQYF. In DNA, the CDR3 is TGTGCCAGCAGCCAGGGGGTCGATACGCAGTATTTT.